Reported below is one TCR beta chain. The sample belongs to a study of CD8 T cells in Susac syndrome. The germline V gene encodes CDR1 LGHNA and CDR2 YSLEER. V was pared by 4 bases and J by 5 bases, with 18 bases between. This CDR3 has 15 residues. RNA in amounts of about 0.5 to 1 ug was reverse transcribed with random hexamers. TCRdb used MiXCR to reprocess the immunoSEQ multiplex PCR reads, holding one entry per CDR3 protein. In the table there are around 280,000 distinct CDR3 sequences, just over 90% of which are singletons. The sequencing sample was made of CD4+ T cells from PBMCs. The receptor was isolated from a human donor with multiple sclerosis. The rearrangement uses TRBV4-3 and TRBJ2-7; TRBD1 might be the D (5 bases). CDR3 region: CASSRGPDNRDEQYF. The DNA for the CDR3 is TGCGCCAGCAGCCGGGGCCCCGACAACAGAGACGAGCAGTACTTC.